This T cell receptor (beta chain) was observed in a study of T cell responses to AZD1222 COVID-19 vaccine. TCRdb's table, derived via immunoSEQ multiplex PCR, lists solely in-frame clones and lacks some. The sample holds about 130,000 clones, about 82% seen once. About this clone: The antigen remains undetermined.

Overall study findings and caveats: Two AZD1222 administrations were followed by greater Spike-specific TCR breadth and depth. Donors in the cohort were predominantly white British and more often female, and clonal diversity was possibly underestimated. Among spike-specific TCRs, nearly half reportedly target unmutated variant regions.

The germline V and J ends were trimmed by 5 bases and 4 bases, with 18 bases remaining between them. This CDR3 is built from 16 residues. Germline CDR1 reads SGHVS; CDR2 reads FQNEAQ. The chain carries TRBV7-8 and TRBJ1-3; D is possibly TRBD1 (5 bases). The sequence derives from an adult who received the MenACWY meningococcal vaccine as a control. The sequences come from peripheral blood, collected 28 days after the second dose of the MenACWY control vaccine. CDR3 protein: CASSPYRDGGGNTIYF. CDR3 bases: TGTGCCAGCAGCCCCTACCGGGACGGTGGAGGAAACACCATATATTTT.